These T cell receptor beta chains were read from a single sample in a study of cytomegalovirus exposure and HLA in healthy donors. Using immunoSEQ multiplex PCR, the repertoire was profiled, and TCRdb retains in-frame clones only, with some absent. The data contain 50,000 or so clones, 81% of them singletons. The specimen sequenced was PBMCs. The source is a boy aged 5-17 years in good health and CMV-seropositive. Both conserved end residues are part of each CDR3. D genes are given only for firm matches. Some rows have no size entry. The others give once, few or many, or a class for an expanded clone.

V,J,size,D,CDR3,DNA
TRBV19,TRBJ2-7,once,.,CASSIQTGYEQYF,TGTGCCAGTAGTATACAGACAGGCTACGAGCAGTACTTC
TRBV6-5,TRBJ2-5,.,.,CASSRKEGSETQYF,TGTGCCAGCAGTAGGAAGGAGGGTTCAGAGACCCAGTACTTC
TRBV27,TRBJ2-2,.,TRBD2,CASSRTSGGAGAGELFF,TGTGCCAGCAGTCGGACTAGCGGGGGGGCGGGCGCCGGGGAGCTGTTTTTT
TRBV5-1,TRBJ2-3,.,.,CASSLGGSRGAFRTDTQYF,TGCGCCAGCAGCTTGGGCGGAAGTAGGGGCGCGTTTCGCACAGATACGCAGTATTTT
TRBV7-9,TRBJ2-5,.,TRBD2,CASSLVSGGKETQYF,TGTGCCAGCAGCTTAGTTAGCGGGGGGAAAGAGACCCAGTACTTC
TRBV27,TRBJ1-4,.,.,CASSWRQKNEKLFF,TGTGCCAGCAGTTGGAGGCAGAAGAATGAAAAACTGTTTTTT
TRBV5-1,TRBJ1-2,.,TRBD1,CASSPTGQGFGYTF,TGCGCCAGCAGCCCGACGGGACAGGGATTTGGCTACACCTTC
TRBV25-1,TRBJ2-3,.,.,CASSAVSPDTQYF,TGTGCCAGCAGTGCTGTATCCCCCGATACGCAGTATTTT
TRBV5-1,TRBJ2-3,.,.,CASSSNRDFTDTQYF,TGCGCCAGCAGCTCCAACCGGGACTTCACAGATACGCAGTATTTT
TRBV5-6,TRBJ1-2,.,.,CASSWEDTPNYGYTF,TGTGCCAGCAGTTGGGAGGACACGCCTAACTATGGCTACACCTTC
TRBV5-1,TRBJ1-2,.,.,CASSWDNPGRRGYTF,TGCGCCAGCAGCTGGGACAATCCGGGACGTAGGGGCTACACCTTC
TRBV13,TRBJ2-3,.,.,CASSRRTAAMNTQYF,TGTGCCAGCAGCCGAAGGACTGCCGCTATGAATACGCAGTATTTT
TRBV4-1,TRBJ2-3,.,TRBD2,CASSQEGGFPDTQYF,TGCGCCAGCAGCCAAGAGGGGGGGTTCCCAGATACGCAGTATTTT
TRBV6-4,TRBJ2-4,.,.,CASSDLESGPPRNIQYF,TGTGCCAGCAGTGACCTCGAGAGCGGCCCTCCTAGGAACATTCAGTACTTC
TRBV2,TRBJ1-2,.,.,CAAKSGTGNPNYGYTF,TGTGCCGCCAAAAGCGGTACAGGGAACCCAAACTATGGCTACACCTTC
TRBV11-2,TRBJ2-7,once,.,CASSLPGAYEQYF,TGTGCCAGCAGCTTACCGGGGGCCTACGAGCAGTACTTC
TRBV2,TRBJ2-7,.,.,CASTPRGSDYEQCF,TGTGCCAGCACTCCTAGGGGGAGCGACTACGAGCAGTGCTTC
TRBV4-1,TRBJ1-1,.,.,CASSQDRSGRHTEAFF,TGCGCCAGCAGCCAAGATCGTTCAGGTAGGCACACTGAAGCTTTCTTT
TRBV29-1,TRBJ2-5,.,.,CSVGGRRAQETQYF,TGCAGCGTTGGTGGCAGGAGGGCGCAAGAGACCCAGTACTTC
TRBV29-1,TRBJ2-2,once,TRBD1,CSAATGQGTPNTGELFF,TGCAGCGCAGCGACGGGACAGGGGACGCCGAACACCGGGGAGCTGTTTTTT
TRBV7-9,TRBJ2-7,.,.,CSSSLGAATYEQYF,TGTTCCAGCAGCTTAGGGGCAGCAACCTACGAGCAGTACTTC
TRBV6-5,TRBJ2-2,.,.,CASSKGGIYTGELFF,TGTGCCAGCAGTAAAGGGGGAATATACACCGGGGAGCTGTTTTTT
TRBV28,TRBJ2-2,.,TRBD1,CASSSTGTENTGELFF,TGTGCCAGCAGTTCTACCGGGACAGAAAACACCGGGGAGCTGTTTTTT
TRBV4-1,TRBJ2-7,.,TRBD1,CASSHPGQGRDEQYF,TGCGCCAGCAGCCATCCGGGACAGGGGCGGGACGAGCAGTACTTC
TRBV9,TRBJ1-3,once,.,CASSVGGPLGNTIYF,TGTGCCAGCAGCGTAGGAGGCCCTCTGGGAAACACCATATATTTT
TRBV27,TRBJ1-4,few,.,CASSFLGANEKLFF,TGTGCCAGCAGCTTTCTGGGGGCGAATGAAAAACTGTTTTTT
TRBV19,TRBJ2-1,.,TRBD2,CAAGGVNEQFF,TGTGCAGCCGGGGGGGTCAATGAGCAGTTCTTC